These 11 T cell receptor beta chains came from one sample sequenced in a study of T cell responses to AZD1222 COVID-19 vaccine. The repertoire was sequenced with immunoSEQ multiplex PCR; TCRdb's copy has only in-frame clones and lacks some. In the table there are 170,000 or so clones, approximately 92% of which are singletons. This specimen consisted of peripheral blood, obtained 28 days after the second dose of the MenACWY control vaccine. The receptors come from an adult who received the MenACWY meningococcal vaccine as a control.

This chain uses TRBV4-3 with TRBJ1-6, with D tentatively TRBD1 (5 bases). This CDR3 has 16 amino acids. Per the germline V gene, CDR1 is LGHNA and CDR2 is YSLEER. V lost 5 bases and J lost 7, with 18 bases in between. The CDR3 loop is CASSIGSGGLNSPLHF. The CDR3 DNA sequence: TGCGCCAGCAGCATAGGCTCCGGGGGTCTGAATTCACCCCTCCACTTT.

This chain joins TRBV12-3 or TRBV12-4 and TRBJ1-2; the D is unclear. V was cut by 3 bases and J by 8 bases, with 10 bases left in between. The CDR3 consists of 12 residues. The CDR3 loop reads CASSFYSGGYTF. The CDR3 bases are TGTGCCAGCAGTTTTTATTCTGGCGGCTACACCTTC.

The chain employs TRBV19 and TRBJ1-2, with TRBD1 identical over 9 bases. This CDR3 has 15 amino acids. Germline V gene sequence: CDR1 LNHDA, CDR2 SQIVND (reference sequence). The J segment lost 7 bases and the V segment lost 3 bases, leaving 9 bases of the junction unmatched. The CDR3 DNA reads TGTGCCAGTAGTATGGGGGACAGGGTCAGAAGTGGCTACACCTTC. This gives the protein CASSMGDRVRSGYTF.

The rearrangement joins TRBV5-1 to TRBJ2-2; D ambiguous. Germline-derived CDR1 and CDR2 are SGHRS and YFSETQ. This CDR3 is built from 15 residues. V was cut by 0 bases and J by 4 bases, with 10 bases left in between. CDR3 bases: TGCGCCAGCAGCTTGGCCTTCAGCTCCACCGGGGAGCTGTTTTTT. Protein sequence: CASSLAFSSTGELFF.

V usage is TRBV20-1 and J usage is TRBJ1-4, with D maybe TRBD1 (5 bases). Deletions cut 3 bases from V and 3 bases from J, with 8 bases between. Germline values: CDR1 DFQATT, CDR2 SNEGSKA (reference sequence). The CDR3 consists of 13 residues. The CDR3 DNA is TGCAGTGCTAGTGGGGGTTCTAATGAAAAACTGTTTTTT. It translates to CSASGGSNEKLFF.

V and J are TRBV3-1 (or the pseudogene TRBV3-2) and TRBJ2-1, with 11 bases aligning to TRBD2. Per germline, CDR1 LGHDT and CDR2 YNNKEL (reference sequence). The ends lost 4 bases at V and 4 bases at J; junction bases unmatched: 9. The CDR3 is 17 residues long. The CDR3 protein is CASSPYSGTSGYNEQFF. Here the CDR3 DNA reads TGTGCCAGCAGCCCCTACTCCGGGACTAGCGGATACAATGAGCAGTTCTTC.

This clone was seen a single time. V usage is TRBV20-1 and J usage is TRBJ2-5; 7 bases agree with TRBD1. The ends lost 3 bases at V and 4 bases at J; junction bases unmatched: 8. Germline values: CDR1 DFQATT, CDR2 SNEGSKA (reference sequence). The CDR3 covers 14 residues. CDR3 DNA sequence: TGCAGTGCTAGTTTGGGACAGTGGGGAGAGACCCAGTACTTC. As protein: CSASLGQWGETQYF.

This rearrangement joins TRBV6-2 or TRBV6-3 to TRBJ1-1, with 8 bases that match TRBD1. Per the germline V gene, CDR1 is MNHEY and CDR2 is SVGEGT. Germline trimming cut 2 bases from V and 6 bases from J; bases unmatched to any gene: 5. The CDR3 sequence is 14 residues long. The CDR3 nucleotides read TGTGCCAGCAGTTACCGCCGGGACAGGTCTGAAGCTTTCTTT. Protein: CASSYRRDRSEAFF.

The CDR3 loop is CASKPRRGTEYSEAFF. The CDR3 DNA reads TGTGCCAGCAAACCCAGGCGGGGAACTGAATATTCGGAGGCTTTCTTT. This chain connects TRBV2 to TRBJ1-1, with no clear D. V lost 7 bases and J 11 bases, leaving 29 bases between the germline ends. The CDR3 is made up of 16 amino acids. The germline V gene has CDR1 SNHLY and CDR2 FYNNEI.

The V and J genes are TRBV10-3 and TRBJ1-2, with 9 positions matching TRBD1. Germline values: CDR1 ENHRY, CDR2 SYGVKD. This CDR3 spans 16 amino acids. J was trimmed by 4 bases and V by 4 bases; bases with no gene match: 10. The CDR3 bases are TGTGCCATCAGTGGGGACAGGGTCGGGGCCTTCTATGGCTACACCTTC. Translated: CAISGDRVGAFYGYTF.

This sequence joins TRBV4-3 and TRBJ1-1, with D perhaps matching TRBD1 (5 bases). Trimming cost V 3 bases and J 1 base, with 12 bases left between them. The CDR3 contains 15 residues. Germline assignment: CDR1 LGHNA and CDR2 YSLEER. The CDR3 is CASSQAGTGNTEAFF. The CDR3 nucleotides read TGCGCCAGCAGCCAGGCCGGGACGGGGAACACTGAAGCTTTCTTT.